The clone carrying this TCR beta chain is a singleton in its sample. The sample comes from a study of blood T cells in healthy people across ages. RNA extraction gave at least 5.5 micrograms of total RNA per sample. The CDR3 runs to 17 residues. Looked up from germline, CDR1 is SGHVS and CDR2 is FQNEAQ. V shed 0 bases and J shed 2 bases, with 15 bases lying between them. Using a J-beta primer mix together with a sample-barcoded 5' primer, a second PCR was run for roughly 6 to 12 cycles. In TCRdb, the 5' RACE reads were re-called with MiXCR into one record per CDR3 protein. The profile shows about 640,000 distinct CDR3 sequences, under 70% of them singletons.

The sequenced material came from blood. V and J are TRBV7-8 and TRBJ2-3; weak D call: TRBD2 (6 bases). The clonotype was recovered from a man in his sixties in good health. This chain's CDR3 is CASSLAGGNRATDTQYF. For the CDR3, the DNA is TGTGCCAGCAGCTTAGCGGGGGGAAACAGAGCCACAGATACGCAGTATTTT.